This T cell receptor (beta chain) is from a study of T-cell reconstitution after alpha-beta-depleted transplantation in children. General study findings and limits: A year had passed since transplant, and T-cell counts and diversity by then came mostly from newly produced T cells.

This clonotype was found many times. The antigen is unknown. The TCRbeta library incorporated unique molecular identifiers. TCRdb ran MiXCR on the PCR reads and lists one entry per CDR3 protein. The sample carries about 16,000 distinct CDR3 sequences, about 4.7% recorded once. This CDR3 contains 13 residues. The germline V gene has CDR1 LGHNA and CDR2 YNFKEQ. The V segment lost 1 base and the J segment 4 bases; nucleotides outside the gene matches: 0. The chain joins TRBV4-2 to TRBJ1-2, with TRBD1 matching 7 bases. Material: PBMCs, obtained before TCRalphabeta/CD19-depleted stem cell transplant. The source is a boy under 18 with acute lymphoblastic leukemia, due to receive a stem cell transplant. The CDR3 DNA reads TGTGCCAGCAGCCAAGGACAGGGCTATGGCTACACCTTC. It specifies CASSQGQGYGYTF.